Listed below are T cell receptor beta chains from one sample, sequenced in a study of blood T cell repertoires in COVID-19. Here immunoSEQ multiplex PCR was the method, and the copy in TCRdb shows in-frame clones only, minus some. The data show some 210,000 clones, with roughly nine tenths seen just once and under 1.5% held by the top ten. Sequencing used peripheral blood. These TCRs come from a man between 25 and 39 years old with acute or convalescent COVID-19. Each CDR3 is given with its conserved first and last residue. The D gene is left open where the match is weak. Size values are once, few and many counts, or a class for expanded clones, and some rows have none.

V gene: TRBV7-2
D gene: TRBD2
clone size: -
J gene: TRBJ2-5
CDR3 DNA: TGTGCCAGCAGCTCCCTAGCGGGAGCAGAGGAGACCCAGTACTTC
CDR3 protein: CASSSLAGAEETQYF

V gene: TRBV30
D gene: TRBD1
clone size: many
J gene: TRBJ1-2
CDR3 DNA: TGTGCCTGGAACCCCGGGACAGGGAGTTATGGCTACACCTTC
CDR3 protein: CAWNPGTGSYGYTF

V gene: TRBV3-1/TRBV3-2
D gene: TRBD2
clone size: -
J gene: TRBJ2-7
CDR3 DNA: TGTGCCAGCAGCCAAGTAGCGGGAGGTGGAAGGGAGCAGTACTTC
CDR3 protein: CASSQVAGGGREQYF

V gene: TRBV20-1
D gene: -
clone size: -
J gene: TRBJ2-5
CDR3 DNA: TGCAGTGCTAGTCCCCCGCAGGGAAGGCAAGAGACCCAGTACTTC
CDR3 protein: CSASPPQGRQETQYF

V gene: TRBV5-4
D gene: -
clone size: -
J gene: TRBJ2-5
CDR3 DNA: TGTGCCAGTTCGCGGTACTCCCGTGGACAAGAGACCCAGTACTTC
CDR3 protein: CASSRYSRGQETQYF

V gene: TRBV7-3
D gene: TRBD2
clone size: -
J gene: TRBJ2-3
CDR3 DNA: TGTGCCAGCAGAACTAGCGGGAGAAATTTGTGGACAGATACGCAGTATTTT
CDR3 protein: CASRTSGRNLWTDTQYF

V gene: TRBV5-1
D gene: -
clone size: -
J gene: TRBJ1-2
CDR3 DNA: TGCGCCAGCAGCAGTGACGGAGCTAACTATGGCTACACCTTC
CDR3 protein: CASSSDGANYGYTF

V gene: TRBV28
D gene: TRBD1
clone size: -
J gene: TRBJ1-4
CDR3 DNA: TGTGCCAGCAATACAGGGGGCGACGAAAAACTGTTTTTT
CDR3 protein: CASNTGGDEKLFF

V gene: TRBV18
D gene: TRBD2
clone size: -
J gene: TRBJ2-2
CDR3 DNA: TGTGCCAGCTCACCATTTGTTGCGGGGGGCCAGAACACCGGGGAGCTGTTTTTT
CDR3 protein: CASSPFVAGGQNTGELFF

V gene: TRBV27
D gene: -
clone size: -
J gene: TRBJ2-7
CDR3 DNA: TGTGCCAGCAGTTCCTCAAGGGCTAGCGCCCACTACGAGCAGTACTTC
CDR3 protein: CASSSSRASAHYEQYF

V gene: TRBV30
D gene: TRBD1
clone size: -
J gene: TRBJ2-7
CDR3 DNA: TGTGCCTGGAGCGATGGACAGGGTGCCTACGAGCAGTACTTC
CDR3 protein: CAWSDGQGAYEQYF

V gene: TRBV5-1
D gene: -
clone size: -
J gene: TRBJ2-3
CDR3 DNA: TGCGCCAGCAGCTTGGGCCAGGGAGGAGATACGCAGTATTTT
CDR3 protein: CASSLGQGGDTQYF

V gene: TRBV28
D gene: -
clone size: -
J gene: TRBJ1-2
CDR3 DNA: TGTGCCAGCAGTCCTAACCCGGACAGTGGCTACACCTTC
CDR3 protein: CASSPNPDSGYTF

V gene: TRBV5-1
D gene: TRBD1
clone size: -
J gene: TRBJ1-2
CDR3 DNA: TGCGCCAGCAGCTTGCAGGGACAGGATGGTCGGAACACCTTC
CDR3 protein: CASSLQGQDGRNTF

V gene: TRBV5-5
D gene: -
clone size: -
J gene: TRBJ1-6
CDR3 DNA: TGTGCCAGCAGCTTGATTCACAACTCCTATAATTCACCCCTCCACTTT
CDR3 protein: CASSLIHNSYNSPLHF

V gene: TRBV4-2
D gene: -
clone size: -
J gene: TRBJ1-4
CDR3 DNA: TGTGCCAGCAGCCGGGGGGACGGTGGTAAGGAAAAACTGTTTTTT
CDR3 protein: CASSRGDGGKEKLFF

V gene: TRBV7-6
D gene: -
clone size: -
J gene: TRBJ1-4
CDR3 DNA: TGTGCCAGCTCAACGGGGGAAGGTGAAAAACTGTTTTTT
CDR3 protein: CASSTGEGEKLFF

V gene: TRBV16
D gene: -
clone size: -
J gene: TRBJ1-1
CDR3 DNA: TGTGCCAGCAGCCAAAACAGGGTTGTGGACACTGAAGCTTTCTTT
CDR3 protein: CASSQNRVVDTEAFF

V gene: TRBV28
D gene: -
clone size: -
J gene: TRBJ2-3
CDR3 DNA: TGTGCCAGCAGTTTGAGGGATACGCAGTATTTT
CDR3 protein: CASSLRDTQYF

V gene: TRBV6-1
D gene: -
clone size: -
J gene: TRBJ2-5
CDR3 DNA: TGTGCCAGCAGTGAAGTTCAGGAGACCCAGTACTTC
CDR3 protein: CASSEVQETQYF